The 28 T cell receptor beta chains below were found in one sample sequenced in a study of Ad26.COV2.S vaccination and SARS-CoV-2 variants. Sequencing was performed with immunoSEQ multiplex PCR; in TCRdb, only in-frame clones are kept and a portion is missing. The sample lists about half a million clones; approximately 90% were seen once. Treatment given: some 20 received Ad26.COV2.S at low or high dose, single or two shots; about 5 received placebo; per-sample allocation not given. At day 63 after the first vaccine or placebo injection, samples were drawn. Sequences were derived from peripheral blood, sampled in a trial of Ad26.COV2.S vaccine versus placebo. These receptor sequences come from a person between 18 and 59 years old who received the Ad26.COV2.S COVID-19 vaccine or a placebo.

Written as DNA, the CDR3 is TGCAGCGTCCAACTAGCGGGAGTCTACGAGCAGTACTTC. Encoded protein: CSVQLAGVYEQYF. The V and J genes are TRBV29-1 and TRBJ2-7; 11 bases are shared with TRBD2. V gave up 6 bases and J gave up 3 bases; unmatched junction bases: 4. Looked up from germline, CDR1 is SQVTM and CDR2 is ANQGSEA. CDR3 size: 13 residues.

This clone was picked up a small number of times. The V and J genes are TRBV30 and TRBJ1-3, with D possibly TRBD1 on 5 matching bases. Germline CDR1 is GTSNPN and CDR2 is SVGIG (reference sequence). Trimming cost V 4 bases and J 0 bases, with 10 bases left between them. This CDR3 has 14 amino acids. CDR3 protein: CAWNTGNSGNTIYF. CDR3 bases: TGTGCCTGGAACACAGGCAACTCTGGAAACACCATATATTTT. Full variable domain (rest looked up from reference TRBV30 and TRBJ1-3): SQTIHQWPATLVQPVGSPLSLECTVEGTSNPNLYWYRQAAGRGLQLLFYSVGIGQISSEVPQNLSASRPQDRQFILSSKKLLLSDSGFYLCAWNTGNSGNTIYFGEGSWLTVV.

This rearrangement joins TRBV7-8 to TRBJ1-5; tentatively, D is TRBD1 (6 bases). V was clipped by 3 bases and J by 4 bases, with 10 bases between them. CDR1 and CDR2 from the germline V gene are SGHVS and FQNEAQ. The CDR3 length is 14 residues. In DNA, the CDR3 is TGTGCCAGCAGCTTCCAGGGGTTAAATCAGCCCCAGCATTTT. Encoded protein: CASSFQGLNQPQHF.

This clone was picked up one time. The gene calls are TRBV5-1 and TRBJ1-1; 7 bases are shared with TRBD1. The CDR3 has 13 residues. Trimming at V came to 4 bases and at J to 6 bases, leaving 6 bases not matched to a gene. Germline V gives CDR1 SGHRS, CDR2 YFSETQ. The CDR3 DNA follows: TGCGCCAGCAGCGCAACAGGGGCTGCTGAAGCTTTCTTT. It specifies CASSATGAAEAFF. The complete variable domain, with remaining parts taken from reference TRBV5-1 and TRBJ1-1, reads KAGVTQTPRYLIKTRGQQVTLSCSPISGHRSVSWYQQTPGQGLQFLFEYFSETQRNKGNFPGRFSGRQFSNSRSEMNVSTLELGDSALYLCASSATGAAEAFFGQGTRLTVV.

The chain combines TRBV10-3 with TRBJ1-6; TRBD1 matches 7 bases. CDR1 and CDR2 from the germline V gene are ENHRY and SYGVKD. The CDR3 runs to 13 residues. Trimming took 8 bases from V and 6 from J; bases not matched to a gene: 4. The CDR3 region has the DNA TGTGCCATCGGGGACAGCGTTAATTCACCCCTCCACTTT. It translates to CAIGDSVNSPLHF.

This chain links TRBV28 with TRBJ1-3; 7 bases agree with TRBD1. V lost 3 bases and J lost 0; bases outside the gene matches: 5. Per germline, CDR1 MDHEN and CDR2 SYDVKM. The CDR3 is 16 amino acids. The CDR3 sequence is CASSFGTAVSGNTIYF. Written as DNA, the CDR3 is TGTGCCAGCAGTTTCGGGACAGCCGTCTCTGGAAACACCATATATTTT.

CDR3 coding DNA: TGTGCCAGCAGTTACGCCCTCAACGGAAGGGGGGATACGCAGTATTTT. This translates into CASSYALNGRGDTQYF. The J gene is TRBJ2-3, the V gene TRBV6-2 or TRBV6-3; the D gene is possibly TRBD1 (6 bases). Germline V gene sequence: CDR1 MNHEY, CDR2 SVGEGT. The CDR3 has 16 residues. Trimming removed 2 bases from V and 6 bases from J, with 18 bases in between.

CDR3 sequence (DNA): TGTGCCAGCAGCATGAGGACAGGCTCTGGCTACACCTTC. Translation gives CASSMRTGSGYTF. V is TRBV3-1 (or the pseudogene TRBV3-2) and J is TRBJ1-2; TRBD1 matches at 7 bases. The CDR3 consists of 13 residues. Germline lookup yields CDR1 LGHDT and CDR2 YNNKEL (reference sequence). J was trimmed by 7 bases and V by 5 bases; bases with no gene match: 7.

CDR3 coding DNA: TGTGCCAGCAGCTTGTTTCCAGACCGAGAAAAACTGTTTTTT. It specifies CASSLFPDREKLFF. The J gene is TRBJ1-4, the V gene TRBV5-6; the D is unclear. CDR1 and CDR2 (germline): SGHDT, YYEEEE. Deletions cut 1 base from V and 8 bases from J, with 12 bases between. The CDR3 consists of 14 residues.

Details on this clone: The same CDR3 is also encoded by other DNA sequences in this sample. The V gene is TRBV19, the J gene TRBJ1-1; D remains unclear. This CDR3 comprises 14 residues. CDR1 LNHDA and CDR2 SQIVND come from the germline V gene (reference sequence). Trimming cost V 1 base and J 0 bases, with 6 bases left between them. This CDR3 reads CASSIGRLNTEAFF. The CDR3 DNA follows: TGTGCCAGTAGTATAGGCAGGCTGAACACTGAAGCTTTCTTT.

DNA for the CDR3: TGTGCCAGCAGTCTCCTAGCGGGGGCCTACAATGAGCAGTTCTTC. It translates to CASSLLAGAYNEQFF. V usage is TRBV3-1 (or the pseudogene TRBV3-2) and J usage is TRBJ2-1, with 10 bases lining up with TRBD2. The CDR3 runs 15 residues. Germline V gives CDR1 LGHDT, CDR2 YNNKEL (reference sequence). V was clipped by 6 bases and J by 2 bases; unmatched bases: 4.

The genes are TRBV19 and TRBJ1-1, with D unresolved. Germline values: CDR1 LNHDA, CDR2 SQIVND (reference sequence). V lost 7 bases to trimming and J lost 1 base, with 16 bases between them. The CDR3 consists of 15 residues. CDR3 bases: TGTGCCAGTACGACGGAGAGACTTTCGAACACTGAAGCTTTCTTT. Translating gives CASTTERLSNTEAFF.

V gene TRBV30 combines with J gene TRBJ2-1; D might be TRBD2 (5 bases). V lost 3 bases, J lost 2 bases, and 11 bases lay in between. This CDR3 contains 14 residues. Per the germline V gene, CDR1 is GTSNPN and CDR2 is SVGIG (reference sequence). The DNA of the CDR3 is TGTGCCTGGAGAAGGGCGGGCCCCTACAATGAGCAGTTCTTC. The encoded protein is CAWRRAGPYNEQFF. The full variable domain, completed using reference TRBV30 and TRBJ2-1, is SQTIHQWPATLVQPVGSPLSLECTVEGTSNPNLYWYRQAAGRGLQLLFYSVGIGQISSEVPQNLSASRPQDRQFILSSKKLLLSDSGFYLCAWRRAGPYNEQFFGPGTRLTVL.

The rearrangement links TRBV13 to TRBJ1-1; D gene unclear. Deletions cut 5 bases from V and 0 bases from J, with 13 bases between. The CDR3 is 15 amino acids. Germline loops: CDR1 PRHDT, CDR2 FYEKMQ (reference sequence). The CDR3 DNA follows: TGTGCCAGCAGCGGACTACTTACAGTGAACACTGAAGCTTTCTTT. It yields the protein CASSGLLTVNTEAFF.

J is TRBJ1-1 and V is TRBV25-1; D is perhaps TRBD1 (5 bases). The CDR3 is made up of 12 amino acids. Germline-derived CDR1 and CDR2 are MGHDK and SYGVNS. V lost 11 bases and J 5 bases, leaving 15 bases between the germline ends. The CDR3 spells CAAEGRGTEAFF. The CDR3 DNA reads as TGTGCCGCAGAGGGGAGAGGAACTGAAGCTTTCTTT.

In its sample, this clone was seen once. The chain has TRBV5-1 and TRBJ1-4; possibly TRBD1 for D (6 bases). The CDR3 sequence is 15 residues long. CDR1 is SGHRS, CDR2 YFSETQ, per germline. V lost 4 bases, J lost 4 bases, and 14 bases lay in between. As DNA, the CDR3 is TGCGCCAGCAGCCCACAAGGACAGCTTAATGAAAAACTGTTTTTT. This gives the protein CASSPQGQLNEKLFF.

The V gene is TRBV5-8, the J gene TRBJ1-2; TRBD1 is a possible D gene (6 bases). V was trimmed by 3 bases and J by 7 bases, leaving 16 bases between them. The germline V gene encodes CDR1 SGHTS and CDR2 YDEGEE. The length of the CDR3 is 14 residues. The CDR3 DNA reads as TGTGCCAGCAGCTACCCGACAGGAGTGGGTGGCTACACCTTC. The encoded protein is CASSYPTGVGGYTF.

This chain connects TRBV5-1 to TRBJ2-5, with no clear D. From germline, CDR1 is SGHRS and CDR2 YFSETQ. This CDR3 spans 15 amino acids. Between the trimmed V and J ends, which lost 1 base and 3 bases, there was a span of 13 bases. The CDR3 coding sequence is TGCGCCAGCAGCTTGTCGGTCCCTAGAAAAGAGACCCAGTACTTC. Its protein product is CASSLSVPRKETQYF.

The chain employs TRBV7-2 and TRBJ2-1; D is possibly TRBD2 (6 bases). CDR3 length equals 17 residues. V was trimmed by 9 bases and J by 4 bases, leaving 25 bases between them. CDR1 and CDR2 (germline): SGHTA, FQGNSA. The CDR3 sequence is CASKSNWLATTYNEQFF. The CDR3 nucleotides are TGTGCCAGTAAATCTAACTGGCTAGCGACCACTTACAATGAGCAGTTCTTC.

The V and J genes are TRBV4-3 and TRBJ2-5; 8 bases are shared with TRBD2. The CDR3 has 15 residues. With 1 base clipped from V and 5 bases from J, the junction kept 6 bases outside the gene matches. Germline V gene sequence: CDR1 LGHNA, CDR2 YSLEER. DNA for the CDR3: TGCGCCAGCAGCCAAGTCGGGTCGGGGGGGGAGACCCAGTACTTC. Translated: CASSQVGSGGETQYF.

V usage is TRBV27 and J usage is TRBJ1-5; D might be TRBD1 (5 bases). The V end lost 7 bases, the J end lost 3 bases, and 13 bases lay between the germline ends. Germline assignment: CDR1 MNHEY and CDR2 SMNVEV (reference sequence). This CDR3 contains 14 residues. CDR3 in DNA: TGTGCCAGCAAGAGTCAGGGTCACAATCAGCCCCAGCATTTT. It yields the protein CASKSQGHNQPQHF.

The chain has TRBV14 and TRBJ1-2, with a tentative D call TRBD1 (5 bases). Deletions cut 1 base from V and 7 bases from J, with 10 bases between. Germline CDR1 reads SGHDN; CDR2 reads FVKESK. The length of the CDR3 is 13 residues. This CDR3 is CASSQGVQGGYTF. The CDR3 region has the DNA TGTGCCAGCAGCCAAGGCGTCCAGGGTGGCTACACCTTC. Looking up the rest from reference TRBV14 and TRBJ1-2 gives the full variable domain: EAGVTQFPSHSVIEKGQTVTLRCDPISGHDNLYWYRRVMGKEIKFLLHFVKESKQDESGMPNNRFLAERTGGTYSTLKVQPAELEDSGVYFCASSQGVQGGYTFGSGTRLTVV.

The chain links TRBV21-1 to TRBJ1-2; TRBD1 is the table's D call, not checked against the DNA. TRBV21-1 is reported as a pseudogene. This CDR3 has 15 amino acids. The CDR3 coding sequence is TGTGCCAGCAGCGCAGGACAGCCCATTAACTATGGCTACACCTTC. Protein: CASSAGQPINYGYTF.

The chain recombines TRBV6-5 with TRBJ2-3; 10 nucleotides agree with TRBD2. With V trimmed by 6 bases and J by 3 bases, 0 bases remained unmatched. Germline V gene sequence: CDR1 MNHEY, CDR2 SVGAGI. This CDR3 contains 13 residues. The CDR3: CASRLAGTDTQYF. CDR3 sequence (DNA): TGTGCCAGCAGACTAGCGGGAACAGATACGCAGTATTTT.

This sequence joins TRBV4-3 and TRBJ1-2; weak D call: TRBD1 (6 bases). Germline CDR1 is LGHNA and CDR2 is YSLEER. V lost 0 bases to trimming and J lost 3 bases, with 14 bases between them. This CDR3 has 16 residues. DNA of the CDR3: TGCGCCAGCAGCCAAGATGGGAGGGGGTTTGACTATGGCTACACCTTC. Its translation is CASSQDGRGFDYGYTF.

The J gene is TRBJ1-2, the V gene TRBV2; TRBD1 matches at 8 bases. J gave up 3 bases and V 6 bases, and 6 bases lay outside the gene matches. Germline CDR1 SNHLY, CDR2 FYNNEI. The CDR3 consists of 14 residues. The CDR3 DNA reads TGTGCCAGCAGCCGACAGGGGCTAGACTATGGCTACACCTTC. It yields the protein CASSRQGLDYGYTF.

This clone has only one observation. The rearrangement links TRBV6-6 to TRBJ1-2; tentative D call: TRBD1 (6 bases). The germline CDR1 and CDR2 sequences are MNHNY and SVGAGI (reference sequence). Trimming left V 4 bases short and J 4 bases short, with 13 bases between. The CDR3 sequence is 14 residues long. Written as DNA, the CDR3 is TGTGCCAGCAGTTGGGAACAGGGTTCCTATGGCTACACCTTC. It specifies CASSWEQGSYGYTF.

The chain links TRBV6-2 or TRBV6-3 to TRBJ1-1, with D perhaps matching TRBD1 (5 bases). This CDR3 has 12 residues. Germline CDR1 reads MNHEY; CDR2 reads SVGEGT. V lost 4 bases and J 7 bases, leaving 10 bases between the germline ends. The CDR3 protein is CASSSGASEAFF. CDR3 coding DNA: TGTGCCAGCAGTTCTGGGGCCAGTGAAGCTTTCTTT.